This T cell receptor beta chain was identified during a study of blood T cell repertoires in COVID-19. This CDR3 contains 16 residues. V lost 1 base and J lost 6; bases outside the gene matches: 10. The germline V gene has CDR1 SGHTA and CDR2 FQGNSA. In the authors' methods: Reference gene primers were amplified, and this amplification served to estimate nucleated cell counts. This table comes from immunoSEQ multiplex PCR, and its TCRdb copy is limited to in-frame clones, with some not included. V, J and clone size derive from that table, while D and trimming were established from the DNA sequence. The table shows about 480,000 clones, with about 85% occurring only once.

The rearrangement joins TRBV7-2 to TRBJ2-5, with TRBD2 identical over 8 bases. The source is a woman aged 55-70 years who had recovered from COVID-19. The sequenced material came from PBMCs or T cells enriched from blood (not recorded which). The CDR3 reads CASSLVGSSGAKTQYF. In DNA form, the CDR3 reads TGTGCCAGCAGCTTAGTGGGGAGTAGCGGGGCAAAGACCCAGTACTTC. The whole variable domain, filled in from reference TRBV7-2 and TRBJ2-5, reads GAGVSQSPSNKVTEKGKDVELRCDPISGHTALYWYRQSLGQGLEFLIYFQGNSAPDKSGLPSDRFSAERTGGSVSTLTIQRTQQEDSAVYLCASSLVGSSGAKTQYFGPGTRLLVL.